This section outlines one T cell receptor beta chain sequence together with its context. This clonotype came up a few times. Its antigen is unknown. Qualities for individual bases were not recorded, and no much larger clone is one base off. Amplification of TCR beta CDR3 regions was carried out from RNA transcripts. For the first round of RT-PCR on the TCR CDR3, the HTBI primer set was used together with the Qiagen OneStep RT-PCR kit. Libraries were constructed in a second round of multiplex PCR, after which size selection and purification were performed. Libraries were sequenced paired-end with 100 bp reads on an Illumina HiSeq2000. The study's processing was this. SOAPnuke was used to process the raw data, removing reads that contained adapters or uncalled bases, had a mean Phred below 15, or lacked an exact match to the constant primer or identifier. COPE v1.2.5 was used to merge high-quality paired reads, and clonotypes were defined as unique nucleotide sequences. MiTCR v1.1 was used to align the clonotypes against IMGT TRBV, TRBD and TRBJ reference segments. Analysis was restricted to V-J combinations with a frequency above 0.0001, which covered 99% to 99.2% of repertoires. A TCS score was defined as the ratio between F50 (clonal expansion) and ExV (chaos), using BLOSUM62-based TCRdist between CDR3 peptides within each V-J. Welch's t-statistics and random forest reduced some 510 V-J features to under 15, which were used in a naive Bayes classifier (R e1071). TCRdb applied fastp at Q25 and MiXCR to the public reads, then kept only in-frame beta chains. Each entry is one CDR3 protein sequence, shown with its most common DNA and genes. TCRdb, not the original authors, processed these V and J calls. A total of about 210,000 distinct CDR3 sequences appear in this sample, 17% of them only once. In total, the top ten clones hold roughly 50% of the sample.

This entry is derived from a study of T cells in Graves' hyperthyroidism and ophthalmopathy (dated by TCRdb to between 2018 and 2021). The study in broad terms: Peripheral blood samples were taken at initial diagnosis, before any treatment was given. To identify TCR V-J signatures that set the groups apart, the researchers used a discovery cohort of about a hundred patients, made up of some 41 with Graves' ophthalmopathy and about 55 with stable Graves' hyperthyroidism. Whether ophthalmopathy could be predicted prospectively was tested in an independent validation cohort made up of under 20 hyperthyroidism patients plus 17 patients who later progressed to ophthalmopathy. The roughly 91 discovery patients were randomly divided into training and test sets at a 7:3 ratio. In addition, the study compared T-cell repertoires in thyroid tissue and in blood from several Graves' hyperthyroidism patients. Once sampling was done, hyperthyroidism patients were given methimazole at a starting dose of 30 mg daily, whereas ophthalmopathy patients were given high-dose intravenous methylprednisolone. The paper reports TCR Vbeta CDR3 sequencing of more than 120 peripheral blood samples: 40 to 45 ophthalmopathy, fewer than 85 hyperthyroidism and about 17 progressor patients.

What the authors observed across the whole study: Sample size was not statistically predetermined, and investigators were not blinded to group allocation. Most expanded thyroid clonotypes (frequency above 0.001) were also found in blood, which suggests that blood repertoires may mirror thyroid immune responses. A 13 V-J signature model separated ophthalmopathy from stable hyperthyroidism, with just over 85% sensitivity and 81% to 82% specificity in cross-validation and 80%/75% in testing. During validation, the model predicted progression to ophthalmopathy a median of around 6 months ahead of onset, with around 71% sensitivity and 72% to 80% specificity.

At the junction V is shortened by 5 bases and J by 5 bases, with 12 bases in between. CDR1 and CDR2 are read off the germline V gene as MNHNS and SASEGT. The CDR3, from cysteine to phenylalanine, totals 13 residues. Only the CDR3 portion is preserved as DNA: 39 bases, with reading frame beginning at the first base. Stable Graves' hyperthyroidism was defined as the absence of progression to ophthalmopathy over 18 months of follow-up. The hyperthyroidism patients were between 18 and 65 years old and newly diagnosed, with a disease duration of less than 2 months. The study excluded patients with uncontrolled infections, other autoimmune diseases, pregnancy or lactation. Diagnoses were established on the basis of clinical symptoms, serum thyroxine and TRAb, thyroid ultrasound, and orbital computed tomography. PBMCs were separated from roughly 9.3 ml of fresh peripheral blood using Ficoll-Paque density gradient centrifugation. Total RNA was extracted with Trizol reagent, and quality was checked on an Agilent 2100 Bioanalyzer.

The material sequenced was blood. The sequence came from a man in his fifties or sixties with Graves' hyperthyroidism. The sequence links TRBV6-1 to TRBJ2-5, with TRBD2 as a weak D call on 5 bases. The nucleotides read TGTGCCAGCAGTTGGACTTTGGTTGAGACCCAGTACTTC. The resulting protein is CASSWTLVETQYF.